This TCR beta chain was captured in a study of T cells in Graves' hyperthyroidism and ophthalmopathy. Ophthalmopathy patients had moderate-to-severe active disease, CAS ≥3, NOSPECS ≥4, and disease duration under 3 months. The source of the PBMCs was less than 12 ml of fresh peripheral blood. RNA transcripts were the template for amplifying TCR beta CDR3 regions. HTBI primers drove first-round RT-PCR of the TCR CDR3. TCRdb fed the multiplex PCR reads into MiXCR, producing one record per CDR3 protein. The repertoire holds approximately 600,000 distinct CDR3 sequences, over 12% seen once, with 7.1% in the top ten. Trimming pared 5 bases from V and 3 bases from J, leaving 21 bases between. The germline V gene encodes CDR1 SGHRS and CDR2 YFSETQ. The CDR3 runs to 17 residues. At least ten counts were recorded for this clonotype.

The rearrangement joins TRBV5-1 to TRBJ2-1; the D gene could be TRBD1 or TRBD2 (5 bases each). Sequencing was done on a sample of blood. The TCR was taken from a woman aged 18-29 years with Graves' ophthalmopathy. The CDR3 spells CASRDAGARANYNEQFF. As DNA, the CDR3 is TGCGCCAGCAGGGACGCCGGGGCCCGGGCTAACTACAATGAGCAGTTCTTC.